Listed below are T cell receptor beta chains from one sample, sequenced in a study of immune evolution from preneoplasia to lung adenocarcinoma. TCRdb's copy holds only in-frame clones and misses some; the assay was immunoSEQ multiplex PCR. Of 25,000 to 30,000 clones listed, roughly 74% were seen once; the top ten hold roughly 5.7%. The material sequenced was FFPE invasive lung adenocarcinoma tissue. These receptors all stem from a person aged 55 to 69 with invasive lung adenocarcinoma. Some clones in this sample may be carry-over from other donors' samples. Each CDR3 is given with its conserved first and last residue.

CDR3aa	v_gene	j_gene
CASSLGHFTDRYGYTF	TRBV7-9	TRBJ1-2
CATLKREGRMGTDTQYF	TRBV28	TRBJ2-3
CASRPWGSGANVLTF	TRBV5-6	TRBJ2-6
CASSPPVVAYGYTF	TRBV18	TRBJ1-2
CASSPTGRLLVGYTF	TRBV7-2	TRBJ1-2
CASSFYRAAGELFF	TRBV27	TRBJ2-2
CASAWGMNTEAFF	TRBV14	TRBJ1-1
CASSPQSGLGNTIYF	TRBV18	TRBJ1-3
CASSPTSGSEQYF	TRBV18	TRBJ2-7
CASSLDSNQPQHF	TRBV7-9	TRBJ1-5
CASSSRTELIPQHF	TRBV27	TRBJ1-5
CASSQGRAQVTYNEQFF	TRBV4-2	TRBJ2-1
CSARAWQGLFF	TRBV20-1	TRBJ1-4
CASSRDYRYEQYF	TRBV11-2	TRBJ2-7
CASSLAAKIEQFF	TRBV11-2	TRBJ2-1
CASSLRLAGVTQETQYF	TRBV5-5	TRBJ2-5